The source of this T cell receptor beta chain is a study of blood T cell repertoires in COVID-19. Study as a whole: Material from acute and convalescent COVID-19 was sourced from the United States, Italy and Spain.

Germline V gene data show CDR1 as SGHAT and CDR2 as FQNNGV. The CDR3 is 15 amino acids. V was clipped by 5 bases and J by 6 bases, with 17 bases between them. Assay used: immunoSEQ multiplex PCR; TCRdb lists only in-frame clones, some missing. The top ten clones hold around 2.7% of a sample with around 150,000 clones, 77% of them seen once. The chain links TRBV11-2 to TRBJ2-1, with TRBD2 as a possible D gene (5 bases). Sequencing was performed on peripheral blood. This clonotype was obtained from a man aged 65 to 79 with acute or convalescent COVID-19. Here the CDR3 reads CASSPRGPSGNEQFF. The CDR3 DNA is TGTGCCAGCAGCCCGAGAGGGCCCTCAGGCAATGAGCAGTTCTTC. Combining the CDR3 with reference TRBV11-2 and TRBJ2-1 gives the whole variable domain EAGVAQSPRYKIIEKRQSVAFWCNPISGHATLYWYQQILGQGPKLLIQFQNNGVVDDSQLPKDRFSAERLKGVDSTLKIQPAKLEDSAVYLCASSPRGPSGNEQFFGPGTRLTVL.